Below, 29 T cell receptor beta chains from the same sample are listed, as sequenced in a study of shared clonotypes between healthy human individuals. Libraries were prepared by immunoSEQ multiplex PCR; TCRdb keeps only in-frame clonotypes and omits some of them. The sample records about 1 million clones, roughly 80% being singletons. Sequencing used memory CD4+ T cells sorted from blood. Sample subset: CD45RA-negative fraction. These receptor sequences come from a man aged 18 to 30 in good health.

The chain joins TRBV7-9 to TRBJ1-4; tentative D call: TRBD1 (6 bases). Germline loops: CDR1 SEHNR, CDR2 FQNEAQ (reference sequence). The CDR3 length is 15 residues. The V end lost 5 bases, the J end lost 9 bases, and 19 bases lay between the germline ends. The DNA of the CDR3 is TGTGCCAGCAGCGTCGGGACAACGGATACGAAAAAACTGTTTTTT. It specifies CASSVGTTDTKKLFF.

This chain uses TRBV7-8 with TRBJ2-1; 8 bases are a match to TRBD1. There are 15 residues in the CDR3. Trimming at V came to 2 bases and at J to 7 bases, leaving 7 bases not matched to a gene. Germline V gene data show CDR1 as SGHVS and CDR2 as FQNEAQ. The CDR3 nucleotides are TGTGCCAGCAGCTTACGGACAGGGCGACGGAATGAGCAGTTCTTC. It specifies CASSLRTGRRNEQFF.

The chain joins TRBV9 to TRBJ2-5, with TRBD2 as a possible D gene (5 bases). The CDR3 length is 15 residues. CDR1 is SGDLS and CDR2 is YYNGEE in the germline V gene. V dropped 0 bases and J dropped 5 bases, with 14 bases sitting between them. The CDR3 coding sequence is TGTGCCAGCAGCGTAGCTACCGGGCGCGGGGAGACCCAGTACTTC. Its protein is CASSVATGRGETQYF.

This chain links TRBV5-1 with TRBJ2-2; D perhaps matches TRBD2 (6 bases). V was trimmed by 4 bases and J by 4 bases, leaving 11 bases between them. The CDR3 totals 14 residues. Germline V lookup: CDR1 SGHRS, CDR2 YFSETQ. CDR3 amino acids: CASSTGSPTGELFF. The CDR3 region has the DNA TGCGCCAGCAGCACCGGGAGCCCCACCGGGGAGCTGTTTTTT.

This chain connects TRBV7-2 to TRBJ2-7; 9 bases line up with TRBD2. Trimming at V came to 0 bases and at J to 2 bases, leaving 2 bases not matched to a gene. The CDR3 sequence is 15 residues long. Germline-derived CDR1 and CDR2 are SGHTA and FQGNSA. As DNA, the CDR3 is TGTGCCAGCAGCTTAGCTAGCGGGAGTCCCTACGAGCAGTACTTC. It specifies CASSLASGSPYEQYF.

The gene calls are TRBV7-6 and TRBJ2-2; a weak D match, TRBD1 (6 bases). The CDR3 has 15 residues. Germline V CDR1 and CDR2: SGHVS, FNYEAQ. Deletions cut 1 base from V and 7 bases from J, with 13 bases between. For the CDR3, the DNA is TGTGCCAGCAGCTTAGAGGCCAGGGGAATCGGGGAGCTGTTTTTT. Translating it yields CASSLEARGIGELFF.

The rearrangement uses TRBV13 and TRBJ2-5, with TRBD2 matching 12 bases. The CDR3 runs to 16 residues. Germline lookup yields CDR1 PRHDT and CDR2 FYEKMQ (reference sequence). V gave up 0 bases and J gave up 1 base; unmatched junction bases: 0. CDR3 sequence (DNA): TGTGCCAGCAGCTTAGGACTAGCGGGGGGCCAAGAGACCCAGTACTTC. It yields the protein CASSLGLAGGQETQYF.

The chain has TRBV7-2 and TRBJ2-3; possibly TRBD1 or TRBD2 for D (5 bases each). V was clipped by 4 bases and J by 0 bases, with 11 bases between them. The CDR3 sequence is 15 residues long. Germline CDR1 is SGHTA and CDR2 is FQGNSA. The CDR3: CASSWGTVSTDTQYF. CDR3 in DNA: TGTGCCAGCAGCTGGGGGACGGTCAGCACAGATACGCAGTATTTT.

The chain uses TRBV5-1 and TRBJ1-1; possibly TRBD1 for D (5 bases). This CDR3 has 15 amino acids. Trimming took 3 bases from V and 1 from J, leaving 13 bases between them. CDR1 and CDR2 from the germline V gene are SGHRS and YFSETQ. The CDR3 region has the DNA TGCGCCAGCAGCTACGTACAAGGGGCGAACACTGAAGCTTTCTTT. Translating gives CASSYVQGANTEAFF.

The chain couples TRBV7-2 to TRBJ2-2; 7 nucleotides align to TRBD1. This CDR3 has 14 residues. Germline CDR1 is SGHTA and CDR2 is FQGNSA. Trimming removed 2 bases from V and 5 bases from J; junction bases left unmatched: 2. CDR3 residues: CASSLTGVTGELFF. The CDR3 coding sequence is TGTGCCAGCAGCTTAACAGGGGTGACCGGGGAGCTGTTTTTT.

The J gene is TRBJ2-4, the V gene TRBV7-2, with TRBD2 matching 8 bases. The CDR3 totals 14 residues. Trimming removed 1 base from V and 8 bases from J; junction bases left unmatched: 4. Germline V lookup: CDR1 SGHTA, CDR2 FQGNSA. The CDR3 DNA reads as TGTGCCAGCAGCTTAGGTAGCGGGAAAGACATTCAGTACTTC. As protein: CASSLGSGKDIQYF.

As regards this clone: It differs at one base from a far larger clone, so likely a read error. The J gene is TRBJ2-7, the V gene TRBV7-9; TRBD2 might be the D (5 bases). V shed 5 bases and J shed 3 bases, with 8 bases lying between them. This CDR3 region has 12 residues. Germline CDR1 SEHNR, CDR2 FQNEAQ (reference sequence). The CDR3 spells CASSPRGYEQYF. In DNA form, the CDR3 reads TGTGCCAGCAGCCCCCGGGGCTACGAGCAGTACTTC.

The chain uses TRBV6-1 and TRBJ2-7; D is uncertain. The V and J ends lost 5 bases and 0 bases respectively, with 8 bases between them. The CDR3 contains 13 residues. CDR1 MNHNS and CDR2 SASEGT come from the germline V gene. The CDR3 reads CASSRYSSYEQYF. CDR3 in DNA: TGTGCCAGCAGTAGATACTCCTCCTACGAGCAGTACTTC.

The chain's CDR3 is CASRRGAEDEQYF. In DNA form, the CDR3 reads TGCGCCAGCAGACGGGGGGCGGAGGACGAGCAGTACTTC. J is TRBJ2-7 and V is TRBV5-1; a weak D match, TRBD2 (7 bases). V was shortened by 5 bases and J by 5 bases, with 14 bases between the two germline ends. From germline, CDR1 is SGHRS and CDR2 YFSETQ. The length of the CDR3 is 13 residues.

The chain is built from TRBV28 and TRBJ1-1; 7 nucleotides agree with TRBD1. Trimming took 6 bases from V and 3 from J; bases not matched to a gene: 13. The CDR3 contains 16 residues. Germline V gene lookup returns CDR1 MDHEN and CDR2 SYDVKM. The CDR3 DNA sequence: TGTGCCAGCAGCCTTAAACAGGGGAGGAGGGACACTGAAGCTTTCTTT. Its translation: CASSLKQGRRDTEAFF.

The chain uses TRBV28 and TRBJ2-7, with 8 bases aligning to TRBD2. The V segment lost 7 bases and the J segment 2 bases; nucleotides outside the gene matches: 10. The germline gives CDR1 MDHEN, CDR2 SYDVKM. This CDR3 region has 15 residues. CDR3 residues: CASTLSGLGPYEQYF. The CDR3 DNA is TGTGCCAGCACCTTATCGGGACTAGGTCCCTACGAGCAGTACTTC.

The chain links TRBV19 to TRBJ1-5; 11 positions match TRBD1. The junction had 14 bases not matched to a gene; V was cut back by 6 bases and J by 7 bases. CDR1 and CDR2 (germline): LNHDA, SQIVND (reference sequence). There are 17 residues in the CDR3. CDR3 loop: CASSPRRGQGAIQPQHF. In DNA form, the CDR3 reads TGTGCCAGTAGCCCTAGGCGAGGACAGGGGGCAATCCAGCCCCAGCATTTT.

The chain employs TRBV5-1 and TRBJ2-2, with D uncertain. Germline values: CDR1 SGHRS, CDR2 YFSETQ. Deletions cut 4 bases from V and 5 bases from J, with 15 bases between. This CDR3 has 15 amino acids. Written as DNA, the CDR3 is TGCGCCAGCAGCCCCGTTACTGTTAATACCGGGGAGCTGTTTTTT. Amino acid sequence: CASSPVTVNTGELFF.

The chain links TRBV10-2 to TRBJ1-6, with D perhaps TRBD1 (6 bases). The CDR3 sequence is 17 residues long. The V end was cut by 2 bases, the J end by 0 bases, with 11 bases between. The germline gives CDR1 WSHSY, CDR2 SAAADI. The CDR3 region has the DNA TGCGCCAGCAGTGAGAATACAGGGCGCTCCTATAATTCACCCCTCCACTTT. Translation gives CASSENTGRSYNSPLHF.

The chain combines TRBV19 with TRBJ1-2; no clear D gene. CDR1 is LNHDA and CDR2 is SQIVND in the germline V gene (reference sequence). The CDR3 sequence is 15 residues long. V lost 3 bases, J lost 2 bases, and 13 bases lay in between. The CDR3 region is CASSMVQLKNYGYTF. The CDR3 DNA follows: TGTGCCAGTAGTATGGTACAGCTAAAGAACTATGGCTACACCTTC.

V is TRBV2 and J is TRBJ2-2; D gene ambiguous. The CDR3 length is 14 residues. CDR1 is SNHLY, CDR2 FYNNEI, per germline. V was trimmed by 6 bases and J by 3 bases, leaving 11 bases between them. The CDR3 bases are TGTGCCAGCAGGGGCGGAATTTACACCGGGGAGCTGTTTTTT. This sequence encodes CASRGGIYTGELFF.

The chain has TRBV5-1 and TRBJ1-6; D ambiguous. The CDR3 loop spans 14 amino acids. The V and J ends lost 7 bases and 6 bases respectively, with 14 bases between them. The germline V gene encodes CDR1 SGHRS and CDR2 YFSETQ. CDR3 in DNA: TGCGCCAGCGCTAGCGGTCAGACTAATTCACCCCTCCACTTT. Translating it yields CASASGQTNSPLHF.

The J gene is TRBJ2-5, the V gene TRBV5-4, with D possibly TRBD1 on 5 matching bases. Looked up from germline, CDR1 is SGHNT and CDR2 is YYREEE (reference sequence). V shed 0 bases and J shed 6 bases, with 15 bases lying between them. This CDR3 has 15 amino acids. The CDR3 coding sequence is TGTGCCAGCAGCTTGGAGCAGGGCCGTGGTAAGACCCAGTACTTC. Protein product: CASSLEQGRGKTQYF.

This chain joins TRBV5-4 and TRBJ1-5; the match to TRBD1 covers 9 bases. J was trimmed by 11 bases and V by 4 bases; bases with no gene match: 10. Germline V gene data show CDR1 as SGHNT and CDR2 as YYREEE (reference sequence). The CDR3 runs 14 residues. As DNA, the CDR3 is TGTGCCAGCAGCCTACGGACAGGGGAGTTAGCCCAGCATTTT. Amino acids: CASSLRTGELAQHF.

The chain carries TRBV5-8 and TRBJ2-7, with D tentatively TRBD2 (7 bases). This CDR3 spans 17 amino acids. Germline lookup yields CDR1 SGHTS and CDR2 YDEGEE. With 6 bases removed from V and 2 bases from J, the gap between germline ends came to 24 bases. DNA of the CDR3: TGTGCCAGCACCCCCGGAACAAGAGGGGGGAGGGCCTACGAGCAGTACTTC. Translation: CASTPGTRGGRAYEQYF.

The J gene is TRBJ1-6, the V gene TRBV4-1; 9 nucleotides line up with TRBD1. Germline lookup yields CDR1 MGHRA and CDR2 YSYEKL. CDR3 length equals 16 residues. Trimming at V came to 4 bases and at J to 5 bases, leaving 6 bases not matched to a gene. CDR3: CASSPNRGLNNSPLHF. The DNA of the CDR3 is TGCGCCAGCAGCCCCAACAGGGGGCTGAATAATTCACCCCTCCACTTT.

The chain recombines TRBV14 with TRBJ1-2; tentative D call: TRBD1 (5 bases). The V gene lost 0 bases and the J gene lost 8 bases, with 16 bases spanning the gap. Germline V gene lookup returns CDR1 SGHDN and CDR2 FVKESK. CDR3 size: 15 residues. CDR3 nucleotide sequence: TGTGCCAGCAGCCAAGATCCCGGGGCATCGGGCGGCTACACCTTC. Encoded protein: CASSQDPGASGGYTF.

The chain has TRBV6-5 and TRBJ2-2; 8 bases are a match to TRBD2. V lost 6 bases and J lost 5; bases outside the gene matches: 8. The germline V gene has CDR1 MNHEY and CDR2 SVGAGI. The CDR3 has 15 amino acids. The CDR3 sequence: CASRPGGAVTGELFF. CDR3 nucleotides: TGTGCCAGCAGGCCCGGGGGGGCGGTAACCGGGGAGCTGTTTTTT.

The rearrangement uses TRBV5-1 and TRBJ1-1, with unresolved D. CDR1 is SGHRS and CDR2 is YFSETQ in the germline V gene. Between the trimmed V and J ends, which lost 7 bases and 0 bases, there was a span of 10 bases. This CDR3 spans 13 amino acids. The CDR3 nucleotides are TGCGCCAGCGGGCTTTCTGTGAACACTGAAGCTTTCTTT. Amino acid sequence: CASGLSVNTEAFF.